This TCR beta chain was captured by sequencing in a study of shared clonotypes between healthy human individuals. Clones were read by immunoSEQ multiplex PCR, and TCRdb kept only the in-frame ones, dropping some. The repertoire holds 1.6 million or so clones, around 97% seen once, with more than 0.9% in the top ten. Per the germline V gene, CDR1 is SEHNR and CDR2 is FQNEAQ (reference sequence). The V and J ends lost 4 bases and 2 bases respectively, with 20 bases between them. The CDR3 totals 17 residues. The TCR was taken from a man aged 25 to 45 in good health. The chain links TRBV7-9 to TRBJ2-5; unclear D gene. What was sequenced was naive CD4+ T cells sorted from blood. Subset given: CD45RA+ positively selected. CDR3 sequence: CASSYISQIGTQETQYF. The CDR3, as DNA: TGTGCCAGCAGCTATATCTCCCAGATAGGCACGCAAGAGACCCAGTACTTC.